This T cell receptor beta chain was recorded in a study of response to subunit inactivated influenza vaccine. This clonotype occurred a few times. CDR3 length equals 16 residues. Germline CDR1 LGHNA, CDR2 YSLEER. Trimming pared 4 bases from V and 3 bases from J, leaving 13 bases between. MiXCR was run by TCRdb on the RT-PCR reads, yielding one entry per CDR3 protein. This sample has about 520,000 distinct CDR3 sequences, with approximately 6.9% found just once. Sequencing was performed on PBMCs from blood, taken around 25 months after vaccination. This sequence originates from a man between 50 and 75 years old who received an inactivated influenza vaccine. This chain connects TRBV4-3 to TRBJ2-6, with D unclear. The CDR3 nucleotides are TGCGCCAGCAGCCTGGCGACGGGTGGTGGGGCCAACGTCCTGACTTTC. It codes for CASSLATGGGANVLTF.